The source of this T cell receptor (beta chain) is a study of shared clonotypes between healthy human individuals. Only in-frame clones appear in the TCRdb table, and some are missing; sequencing was by immunoSEQ multiplex PCR. The sample lists about 520,000 clones; about 84% were seen once. The CDR3 covers 16 residues. V was shortened by 4 bases and J by 2 bases, with 17 bases between the two germline ends. Germline CDR1 and CDR2: SGHDT and YYEEEE. Comment on this clone: No antigen is known for it.

Broader study findings: There were few donors, and this limited the genetic and exposure-history diversity represented.

Sequencing was carried out using PBMCs. The sequence derives from a woman in her forties in good health. Some clones in this sample may be carry-over from other donors' samples. The gene calls are TRBV5-6 and TRBJ2-3, with TRBD2 as a possible D gene (6 bases). The DNA for the CDR3 is TGTGCCAGCAGCCGCCTGGGGACTGGGATCACAGATACGCAGTATTTT. Translation gives CASSRLGTGITDTQYF. The variable domain in full, with the rest retrieved from reference TRBV5-6 and TRBJ2-3, is DAGVTQSPTHLIKTRGQQVTLRCSPKSGHDTVSWYQQALGQGPQFIFQYYEEEERQRGNFPDRFSGHQFPNYSSELNVNALLLGDSALYLCASSRLGTGITDTQYFGPGTRLTVL.